The present T cell receptor beta chain was sequenced within a study of blood T cell repertoires in COVID-19. Profiled with immunoSEQ multiplex PCR; TCRdb holds only in-frame clones, not every one. The data show some 500,000 clones, with roughly nine tenths seen just once and under 8.5% held by the top ten. The CDR3 length is 16 residues. With 3 bases clipped from V and 6 bases from J, the junction kept 9 bases outside the gene matches. Per germline, CDR1 SGHTA and CDR2 FQGNSA. The clonotype was recovered from a woman aged 50 to 60 with COVID-19, enrolled during active disease. Sequencing was done on a sample of peripheral blood. V is TRBV7-2 and J is TRBJ2-3; 10 bases fit TRBD2. The DNA for the CDR3 is TGTGCCAGCAGCTTTTCAAGCGGGGGGGGCCGGGATACGCAGTATTTT. Its translation: CASSFSSGGGRDTQYF.